These 9 T cell receptor beta chains share one sample of origin, sequenced in a study of T cell repertoires in cytomegalovirus infection. Each CDR3 protein gets one entry after TCRdb re-called the reads with MiXCR. The table shows around 300,000 distinct CDR3 sequences, with 22% occurring only once. No antigens are known for them. The sample consisted of cultured PBMCs, taken from culture after CMV antigen stimulation. These receptor sequences come from a human donor in good health (CMV status not recorded). Some clones in this sample may be carry-over from other donors' samples.

This clonotype occurred many times. The chain joins TRBV10-3 to TRBJ2-1, with 7 bases aligning to TRBD2. V shed 8 bases, J shed 7 bases, and the junction held 8 bases outside the gene matches. CDR1 is ENHRY, CDR2 SYGVKD, per germline. This CDR3 comprises 13 residues. The CDR3 spells CAIGRARENEQFF. The CDR3 nucleotides are TGTGCCATCGGGAGGGCCCGAGAGAATGAGCAGTTCTTC.

This clonotype has a handful of counts. This rearrangement joins TRBV6-2 or TRBV6-3 to TRBJ2-1; D is unresolved. CDR1 MNHEY and CDR2 SVGEGT come from the germline V gene. Trimming pared 6 bases from V and 0 bases from J, leaving 15 bases between. This CDR3 is 16 amino acids long. The CDR3 nucleotides are TGTGCCAGCAGCTTCGATACTACACCCTCCTACAATGAGCAGTTCTTC. Translation: CASSFDTTPSYNEQFF.

The V call is TRBV6-6, the J call TRBJ2-2, with D possibly TRBD1 on 5 matching bases. CDR1 MNHNY and CDR2 SVGAGI come from the germline V gene (reference sequence). CDR3 length: 14 residues. V was trimmed by 2 bases and J by 5 bases, leaving 9 bases between them. The CDR3 is CASSYGPGTGELFF. CDR3 bases: TGTGCCAGCAGTTACGGGCCAGGGACCGGGGAGCTGTTTTTT.

This clonotype came up a few times. J is TRBJ2-3 and V is TRBV20-1, with no clear D. Germline V gene lookup returns CDR1 DFQATT and CDR2 SNEGSKA (reference sequence). There are 14 residues in the CDR3. V lost 3 bases to trimming and J lost 1 base, with 11 bases between them. The CDR3 DNA is TGCAGTGCTAGCTCAAGTGGGGGCACAGATACGCAGTATTTT. It encodes CSASSSGGTDTQYF.

The chain combines TRBV7-2 with TRBJ2-1; TRBD2 agrees at 13 bases. This CDR3 has 17 amino acids. V trimming: 1 base; J trimming: 3 bases; junction bases outside the gene matches: 3. The germline V gene has CDR1 SGHTA and CDR2 FQGNSA. The CDR3 reads CASSLVGLAGNYNEQFF. The CDR3 DNA reads as TGTGCCAGCAGCTTAGTGGGACTAGCGGGAAACTACAATGAGCAGTTCTTC.

In this sample, this clonotype turned up many times. The gene calls are TRBV19 and TRBJ1-5, with D possibly matching TRBD1 (5 bases). CDR3 length: 15 residues. CDR1 and CDR2 from the germline V gene are LNHDA and SQIVND (reference sequence). The V end was cut by 1 base, the J end by 1 base, with 8 bases between. Here the CDR3 reads CASSIGWGSNQPQHF. The CDR3 DNA reads TGTGCCAGTAGTATAGGCTGGGGGAGCAATCAGCCCCAGCATTTT.

Note on this clonotype: Being one base from a much bigger clone, this may be a read error. The chain joins TRBV7-2 to TRBJ2-1, with TRBD2 as a possible D gene (6 bases). The length of the CDR3 is 14 residues. Trimming removed 4 bases from V and 5 bases from J, with 12 bases in between. CDR1 SGHTA and CDR2 FQGNSA come from the germline V gene. The CDR3 here is CASSSRGKDNEQFF. DNA for the CDR3: TGTGCCAGCAGCTCGCGCGGGAAGGACAATGAGCAGTTCTTC.

The genes are TRBV5-4 and TRBJ2-1; no definite D call. Germline values: CDR1 SGHNT, CDR2 YYREEE (reference sequence). Trimming stripped 0 bases from V and 5 bases from J, with 12 bases between. CDR3 length equals 15 residues. The CDR3 is CASSLDPGYHNEQFF. CDR3 nucleotides: TGTGCCAGCAGCTTGGATCCGGGTTACCACAATGAGCAGTTCTTC.

The CDR3 here is CASRPGQYNSPLHF. The CDR3 DNA follows: TGTGCCAGCAGGCCGGGACAGTATAATTCACCCCTCCACTTT. The rearrangement joins TRBV7-2 to TRBJ1-6, with TRBD1 matching over 7 bases. Germline assignment: CDR1 SGHTA and CDR2 FQGNSA. With 6 bases clipped from V and 4 bases from J, the junction kept 3 bases outside the gene matches. The CDR3 extends over 14 amino acids. The entire variable domain, with the rest obtained from reference TRBV7-2 and TRBJ1-6, is as follows: GAGVSQSPSNKVTEKGKDVELRCDPISGHTALYWYRQSLGQGLEFLIYFQGNSAPDKSGLPSDRFSAERTGGSVSTLTIQRTQQEDSAVYLCASRPGQYNSPLHFGNGTRLTVT.